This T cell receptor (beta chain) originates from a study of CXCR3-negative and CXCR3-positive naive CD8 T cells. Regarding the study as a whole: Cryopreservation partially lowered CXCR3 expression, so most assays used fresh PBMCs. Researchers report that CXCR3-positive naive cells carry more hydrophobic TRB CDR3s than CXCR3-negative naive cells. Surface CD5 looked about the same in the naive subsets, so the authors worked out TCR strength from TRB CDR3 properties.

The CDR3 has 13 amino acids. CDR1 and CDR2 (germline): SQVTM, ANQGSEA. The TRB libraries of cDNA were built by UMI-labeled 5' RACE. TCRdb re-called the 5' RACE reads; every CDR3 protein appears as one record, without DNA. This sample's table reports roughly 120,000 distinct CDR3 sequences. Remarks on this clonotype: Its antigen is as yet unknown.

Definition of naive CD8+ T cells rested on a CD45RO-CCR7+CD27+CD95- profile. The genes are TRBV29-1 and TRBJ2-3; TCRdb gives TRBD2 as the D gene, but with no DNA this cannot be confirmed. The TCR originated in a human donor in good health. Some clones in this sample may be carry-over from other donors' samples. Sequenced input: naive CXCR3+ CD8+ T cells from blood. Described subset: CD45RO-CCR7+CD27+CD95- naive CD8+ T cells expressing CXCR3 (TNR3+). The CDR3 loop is CSALGTWGDTQYF.